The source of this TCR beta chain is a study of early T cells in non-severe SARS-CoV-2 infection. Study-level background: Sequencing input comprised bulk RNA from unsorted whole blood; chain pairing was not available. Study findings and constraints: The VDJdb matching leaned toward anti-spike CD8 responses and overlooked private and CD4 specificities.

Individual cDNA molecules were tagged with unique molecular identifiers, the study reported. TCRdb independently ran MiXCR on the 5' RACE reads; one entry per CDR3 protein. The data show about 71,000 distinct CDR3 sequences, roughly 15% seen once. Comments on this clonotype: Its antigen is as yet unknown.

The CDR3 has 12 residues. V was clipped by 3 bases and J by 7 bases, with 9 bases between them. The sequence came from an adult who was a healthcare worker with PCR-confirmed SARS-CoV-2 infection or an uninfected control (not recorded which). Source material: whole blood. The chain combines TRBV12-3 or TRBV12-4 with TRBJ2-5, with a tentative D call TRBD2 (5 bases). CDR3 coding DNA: TGTGCCAGCAGTTTTTATCGGGGGACCCAGTACTTC. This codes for CASSFYRGTQYF.